This TCR beta chain was found in a study of Ad26.COV2.S vaccination and SARS-CoV-2 variants (dated by TCRdb to about 2021). In terms of the full investigation: Vaccine-arm donors came from COV1001, a multicentre, randomized, double-blind, placebo-controlled phase I-IIa trial of Ad26.COV2.S in healthy adults. Ad26.COV2.S was given intramuscularly at 5x10^10 or 1x10^11 viral particles, as a single shot or as two shots 56 days apart. TCRbeta repertoire sequencing served as the tool for gauging how specific and how broad the SARS-CoV-2-reactive T cell receptors were following Ad26.COV2.S vaccination. The TCR-sequenced set comprised about 32 samples: approximately 20 Ad26.COV2.S vaccine recipients, 5 placebo recipients and 8 SARS-CoV-2 convalescent individuals. Trial participants were randomized into five groups of five, in which low-dose or high-dose Ad26.COV2.S was given once or twice, or placebo was given on both occasions. Blinding of investigators to trial group allocation was maintained during experiments and outcome assessment.

Trimming costs V 0 bases and J 2 bases, and their ends lie 11 bases apart. Based on the germline V gene (reference sequence), the CDR1 and CDR2 sequences are LGHDT and YNNKEL. The CDR3 goes from the cysteine to the phenylalanine over 15 residues. Left in the record is the CDR3 DNA by itself, 45 bases read in frame from the first base. This clone was seen more than once but under ten times. There is no known antigen for this receptor. The input lacks base qualities; no much larger clone sits a single base away. The immunoSEQ Assay was the method used to sequence TCRbeta CDR3 regions. After extraction, genomic DNA underwent amplification by bias-controlled multiplex PCR, followed by high-throughput sequencing. As for the authors' bioinformatics: To quantify the absolute abundance of each unique TCRbeta CDR3 region, sequences were collapsed and filtered. T cell fraction was estimated by normalizing TCRbeta template counts to usable DNA, with usable DNA measured through amplification of reference genes found in all nucleated cells. Repertoire TCRs were annotated as SARS-CoV-2-specific when V gene, CDR3 amino acid sequence and J gene were exactly matched to a known reactive TCR set. The reference SARS-CoV-2 TCR set was derived from MIRA and filtered for enrichment in COVID-19-positive ImmuneCODE repertoires, a step that removed public or cross-reactive TCRs. Drawing on the MIRA antigens, annotated TCRs were analysed further at the level of specific ORF or position within ORF. Breadth was defined as the number of annotated unique rearrangements divided by the total number of unique productive rearrangements, and depth was defined as the summed frequency of the annotated unique rearrangements. Group comparisons of TCR breadth used two-sided Wilcoxon rank-sum tests. TCRdb limited this immuneACCESS table to in-frame rearrangements with V and J called. A share of clones is missing; checked studies link under half to unresolved V genes, and the rest is unexplained. The DNA gave D and trimming, while V, J and clone size come from that table. The sample profile shows fewer than 600,000 clones; about 89% of them were found once. Jointly, the top ten make up about 1.5% of the sample.

The full study reports these points: The study was not powered to compare responses between vaccine doses or regimens. Vaccine and placebo recipients had comparable non-spike TCR breadth, which fits with the vaccine containing only spike. Substantial breadth of spike-specific CD8+ and CD4+ T cell responses was reported after vaccination. Ad26.COV2.S recipients had higher spike-specific TCR breadth than placebo recipients (P = 0.0014). According to the authors, total T cell responses may have been underestimated by the TCR breadth and depth analyses.

According to the study, the label for this sample's treatment or condition signals: 15 to 20 received Ad26.COV2.S at low or high dose, single or two shots; five or six received placebo; per-sample allocation not given. For vaccine and placebo recipients, the sequenced repertoires came from samples collected on day 63 after the first injection. Cohort 1b enrolled 25 to 30 adults aged 18-55 years at a single site in Boston, USA, between 29 July and 7 August 2020. Ad26.COV2.S was a replication-incompetent adenovirus type 26 vector expressing a prefusion-stabilized SARS-CoV-2 spike protein from the original Wuhan strain.

The sequence joins TRBV3-1 (or the pseudogene TRBV3-2) to TRBJ2-7; perhaps TRBD1 is the D gene, with 5 bases matching. This sample comprised peripheral blood, obtained in a trial of Ad26.COV2.S vaccine versus placebo. The origin of this receptor is a person between 18 and 65 years old who received the Ad26.COV2.S COVID-19 vaccine or a placebo. The CDR3 here reads CASSQDPPGTYEQYF. The nucleotide sequence is given as TGTGCCAGCAGCCAAGATCCTCCAGGGACCTACGAGCAGTACTTC.